The 18 T cell receptor beta chains below come from one sample, sequenced in a study of blood T cell repertoires in COVID-19. Assay used: immunoSEQ multiplex PCR; TCRdb lists only in-frame clones, some missing. The data hold about 160,000 clones, with under 85% observed a single time. Sample: peripheral blood. These receptors were obtained from a man in his 70s who had recovered from COVID-19.

The rearrangement joins TRBV6-1 to TRBJ2-7, with TRBD1 matching over 11 bases. Per germline, CDR1 MNHNS and CDR2 SASEGT. Losses at the gene ends were 2 bases for V and 2 bases for J; bases not matched to a gene: 2. CDR3 length equals 15 residues. CDR3 loop: CASSEMGQGAYEQYF. CDR3 in DNA: TGTGCCAGCAGTGAAATGGGACAGGGGGCCTACGAGCAGTACTTC.

This clone was seen a single time. V and J are TRBV7-8 and TRBJ1-2; 11 bases map to TRBD1. Germline V CDR1 and CDR2: SGHVS, FQNEAQ. The junction had 7 bases not matched to a gene; V was cut back by 0 bases and J by 7 bases. The CDR3 totals 16 residues. CDR3 residues: CASSLAGGQGAVGYTF. CDR3 nucleotides: TGTGCCAGCAGCTTAGCGGGAGGACAGGGGGCGGTTGGCTACACCTTC.

The chain employs TRBV7-3 and TRBJ2-3; maybe TRBD1 (6 bases). V was shortened by 1 base and J by 0 bases, with 8 bases between the two germline ends. The germline CDR1 and CDR2 sequences are SGHTA and FQGTGA. The CDR3 extends over 15 amino acids. CDR3 in amino acids: CASSLKGESTDTQYF. DNA of the CDR3: TGTGCCAGCAGCTTAAAGGGGGAGAGCACAGATACGCAGTATTTT.

This clone was detected only once. Additional DNA sequences in this sample encode the identical CDR3. The CDR3 DNA is TGCGCCAGCAGCCCGGGACTAGCGGGAGAGACCCAGTACTTC. Its translation: CASSPGLAGETQYF. The chain couples TRBV5-1 to TRBJ2-5, with 12 bases that match TRBD2. The CDR3 covers 14 residues. The germline gives CDR1 SGHRS, CDR2 YFSETQ. Trimming took 4 bases from V and 4 from J; bases not matched to a gene: 2.

The chain has TRBV21-1 and TRBJ1-4; the table's D call of TRBD1 was not tested on the DNA. TRBV21-1 constitutes a pseudogene. The CDR3 runs 15 residues. This CDR3 reads CAITEGLTVNEKLFF. In DNA, the CDR3 is TGTGCCATCACGGAAGGGTTGACAGTAAATGAAAAACTGTTTTTT.

The chain employs TRBV18 and TRBJ2-1; 10 nucleotides align to TRBD2. Germline-derived CDR1 and CDR2 are KGHSH and LQKENI. V trimming: 3 bases; J trimming: 8 bases; junction bases outside the gene matches: 4. CDR3 length equals 14 residues. CDR3 region: CASSPGLAIDEQFF. CDR3 nucleotides: TGTGCCAGCTCACCGGGACTAGCGATCGATGAGCAGTTCTTC.

V and J are TRBV6-6 and TRBJ1-2; perhaps TRBD1 as D (6 bases). The ends were cut back, 5 bases at V and 8 bases at J, with 27 bases in the middle. Germline V lookup: CDR1 MNHNY, CDR2 SVGAGI (reference sequence). This CDR3 spans 17 amino acids. The CDR3 is CASSPQQGMGRSGGYTF. In DNA, the CDR3 is TGTGCCAGCAGTCCACAACAGGGCATGGGTCGGTCGGGAGGCTACACCTTC.

The chain carries TRBV6-6 and TRBJ1-5, with 7 bases lining up with TRBD1. Germline V gene data show CDR1 as MNHNY and CDR2 as SVGAGI (reference sequence). CDR3 length equals 14 residues. J lost 6 bases, V lost 0 bases, and 2 bases had no gene match. CDR3 bases: TGTGCCAGCAGTTACTCCGCAGGGGGTCAGCCCCAGCATTTT. As protein: CASSYSAGGQPQHF.

CDR3 nucleotides: TGTGCCAGCTCACCGGGCAGGGGGCGTAGTGAGCAGTACTTC. It encodes CASSPGRGRSEQYF. The rearrangement uses TRBV18 and TRBJ2-7; 8 bases line up with TRBD1. The CDR3 has 14 residues. Germline values: CDR1 KGHSH, CDR2 LQKENI. V shed 3 bases and J 7 bases; nucleotides not matched to a gene: 8.

The gene calls are TRBV18 and TRBJ2-2, with D maybe TRBD1 (5 bases). The CDR3 runs 15 residues. CDR1 is KGHSH and CDR2 is LQKENI in the germline V gene. V was shortened by 3 bases and J by 0 bases, with 8 bases between the two germline ends. CDR3 loop: CASSPRQTNTGELFF. The CDR3 DNA is TGTGCCAGCTCACCTCGACAGACGAACACCGGGGAGCTGTTTTTT.

The chain uses TRBV27 and TRBJ2-4; 8 bases map to TRBD2. Per the germline V gene, CDR1 is MNHEY and CDR2 is SMNVEV (reference sequence). This CDR3 has 16 residues. The V segment lost 5 bases and the J segment 2 bases; nucleotides outside the gene matches: 8. Here the CDR3 DNA reads TGTGCCAGCAGTCCCCGGGGGGGTCGGACCAAAAACATTCAGTACTTC. It translates to CASSPRGGRTKNIQYF.

This sequence joins TRBV5-1 and TRBJ2-1; D might be TRBD2 (5 bases). The ends were cut back, 5 bases at V and 7 bases at J, with 22 bases in the middle. CDR1 is SGHRS, CDR2 YFSETQ, per germline. The CDR3 runs 16 residues. CDR3 amino acids: CASRRPGTASSNEQFF. CDR3 sequence (DNA): TGCGCCAGCAGACGTCCGGGAACCGCGTCGTCAAATGAGCAGTTCTTC.

This rearrangement joins TRBV6-2 or TRBV6-3 to TRBJ2-7, with TRBD2 identical over 8 bases. Per the germline V gene, CDR1 is MNHEY and CDR2 is SVGEGT. The CDR3 has 13 residues. V lost 2 bases to trimming and J lost 7 bases; unmatched junction nucleotides: 4. As DNA, the CDR3 is TGTGCCAGCAGTTACCTGGGACTAGGAGAGCAGTACTTC. Its protein product is CASSYLGLGEQYF.

The rearrangement uses TRBV14 and TRBJ1-1, with D hard to call. Between the trimmed V and J ends, which lost 0 bases and 1 base, there was a span of 6 bases. The CDR3 length is 14 residues. In germline, CDR1 is SGHDN, CDR2 FVKESK. CDR3 coding DNA: TGTGCCAGCAGCCAAGAAGCAGGGAACACTGAAGCTTTCTTT. Translating gives CASSQEAGNTEAFF.

CDR3 protein: CASSLGWDIVTDTQYF. CDR3 in DNA: TGTGCCAGCAGCTTAGGTTGGGACATCGTCACAGATACGCAGTATTTT. The V gene is TRBV7-2, the J gene TRBJ2-3, with a tentative D call TRBD1 (6 bases). Per germline, CDR1 SGHTA and CDR2 FQGNSA. The CDR3 length is 16 residues. V dropped 1 base and J dropped 2 bases, with 13 bases sitting between them. The variable domain in full, with the rest retrieved from reference TRBV7-2 and TRBJ2-3, is GAGVSQSPSNKVTEKGKDVELRCDPISGHTALYWYRQSLGQGLEFLIYFQGNSAPDKSGLPSDRFSAERTGGSVSTLTIQRTQQEDSAVYLCASSLGWDIVTDTQYFGPGTRLTVL.

The chain is built from TRBV6-2 or TRBV6-3 and TRBJ2-1; D may be TRBD2 (6 bases). CDR3 length: 15 amino acids. The germline V and J ends were trimmed by 0 bases and 8 bases, with 14 bases remaining between them. Germline CDR1 is MNHEY and CDR2 is SVGEGT. CDR3 DNA sequence: TGTGCCAGCAGTTACTCTATCGGGGAGGTCGATGAGCAGTTCTTC. Protein: CASSYSIGEVDEQFF.

This clone was seen only a few times. V and J are TRBV10-3 and TRBJ2-1, with TRBD2 matching 11 bases. The CDR3 has 15 amino acids. J gave up 3 bases and V 8 bases, and 6 bases lay outside the gene matches. Germline CDR1 ENHRY, CDR2 SYGVKD. The CDR3 is CAIGSGTSGYNEQFF. The CDR3 coding sequence is TGTGCCATCGGTTCCGGGACTAGCGGCTACAATGAGCAGTTCTTC.

The chain recombines TRBV5-1 with TRBJ1-1, with 10 bases matching TRBD1. V was pared by 0 bases and J by 1 base, with 3 bases of the junction left unmatched. This CDR3 has 16 residues. In germline, CDR1 is SGHRS, CDR2 YFSETQ. CDR3 nucleotides: TGCGCCAGCAGCTTGGCGGGACAGGGGAGGAACACTGAAGCTTTCTTT. Its translation: CASSLAGQGRNTEAFF.